Listed here is a single T cell receptor beta chain. The germline V and J ends were trimmed by 3 bases and 1 base, with 9 bases remaining between them. The CDR3 is 14 residues long. Germline assignment: CDR1 KGHSH and CDR2 LQKENI. Clones were sequenced by immunoSEQ multiplex PCR, and TCRdb holds only the in-frame ones, with some missing. The repertoire holds about 190,000 clones, with about nine tenths as singletons. This entry belongs to a study of blood T cell repertoires in COVID-19. Study at large: From T cells, B-cell-depleted T cells, or PBMCs came the material, which was cDNA or gDNA.

The chain has TRBV18 and TRBJ1-1, with D possibly being TRBD1 (5 bases). Input material: peripheral blood. The sequence came from a middle-aged man with acute or convalescent COVID-19. The CDR3 DNA sequence: TGTGCCAGCTCACCGGTAGGACAGAACACTGAAGCTTTCTTT. The encoded protein is CASSPVGQNTEAFF.